This T cell receptor beta chain was retrieved from a study of cytomegalovirus exposure and HLA in healthy donors. Donors likely had unrecorded immune exposures despite being nominally healthy when sampled. Study-wide points: Among immune exposure information, only CMV serostatus was available. Reports indicated that the classifier achieved high specificity and sensitivity in diagnosing cytomegalovirus status. A list of 164 TCR beta chains associated with cytomegalovirus was given.

The CDR3 runs 16 residues. J was trimmed by 0 bases and V by 5 bases; bases with no gene match: 8. Germline CDR1 and CDR2: LNHDA and SQIVND (reference sequence). Of note for this clone: The antigen remains undetermined.

Both 60 Vbeta primers and 13 Jbeta primers went into the PCR. This table comes from immunoSEQ multiplex PCR, and its TCRdb copy is limited to in-frame clones, with some not included. This table has about 200,000 clones, approximately 80% appearing once. The chain recombines TRBV19 with TRBJ1-1, with TRBD1 identical over 8 bases. The sequence was collected from a boy aged 2 to 10 in good health and CMV-seronegative. Sequenced input: PBMCs. CDR3: CASSDRTGTMNTEAFF. In DNA, the CDR3 is TGTGCCAGTAGTGACAGGACAGGGACCATGAACACTGAAGCTTTCTTT.